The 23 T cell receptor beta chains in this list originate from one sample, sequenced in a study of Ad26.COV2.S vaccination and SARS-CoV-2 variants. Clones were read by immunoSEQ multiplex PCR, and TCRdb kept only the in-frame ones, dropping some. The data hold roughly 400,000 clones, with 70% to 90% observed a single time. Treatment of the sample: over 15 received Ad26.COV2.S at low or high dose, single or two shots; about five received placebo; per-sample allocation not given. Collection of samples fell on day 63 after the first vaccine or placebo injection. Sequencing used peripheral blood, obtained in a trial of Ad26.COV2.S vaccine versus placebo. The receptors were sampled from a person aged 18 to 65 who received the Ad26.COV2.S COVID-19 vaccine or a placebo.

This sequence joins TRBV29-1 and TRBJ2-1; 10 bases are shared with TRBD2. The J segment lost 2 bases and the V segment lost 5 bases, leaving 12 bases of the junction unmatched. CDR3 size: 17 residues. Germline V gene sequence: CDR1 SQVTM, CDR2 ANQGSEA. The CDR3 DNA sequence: TGCAGCGTTACGGGATGGACGACTAGCGGGCCCTACAATGAGCAGTTCTTC. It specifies CSVTGWTTSGPYNEQFF.

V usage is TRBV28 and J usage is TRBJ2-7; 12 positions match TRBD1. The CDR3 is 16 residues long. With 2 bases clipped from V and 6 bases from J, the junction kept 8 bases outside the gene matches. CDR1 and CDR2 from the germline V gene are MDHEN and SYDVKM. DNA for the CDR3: TGTGCCAGCAGTTTAATGCCGGGACAGGGGGCCTCCGAGCAGTACTTC. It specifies CASSLMPGQGASEQYF.

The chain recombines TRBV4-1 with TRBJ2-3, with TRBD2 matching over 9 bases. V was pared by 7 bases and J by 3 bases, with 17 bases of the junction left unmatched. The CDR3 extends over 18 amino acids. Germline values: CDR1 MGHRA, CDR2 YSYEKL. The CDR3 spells CASKTTPLGSGRTDTQYF. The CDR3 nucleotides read TGCGCCAGCAAGACCACACCTTTGGGTAGCGGGAGAACAGATACGCAGTATTTT.

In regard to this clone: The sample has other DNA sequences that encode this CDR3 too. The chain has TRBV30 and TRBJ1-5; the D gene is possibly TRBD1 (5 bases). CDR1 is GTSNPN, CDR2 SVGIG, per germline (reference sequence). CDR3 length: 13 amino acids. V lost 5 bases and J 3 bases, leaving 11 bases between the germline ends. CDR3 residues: CAWSGGNNQPQHF. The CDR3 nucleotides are TGTGCCTGGTCGGGGGGGAACAATCAGCCCCAGCATTTT.

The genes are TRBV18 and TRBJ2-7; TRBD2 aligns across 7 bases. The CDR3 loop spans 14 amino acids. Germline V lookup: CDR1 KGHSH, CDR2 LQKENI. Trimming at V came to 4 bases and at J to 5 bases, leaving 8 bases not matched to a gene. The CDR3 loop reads CASSLSGGYNEQYF. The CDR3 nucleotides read TGTGCCAGCTCACTGTCCGGGGGGTACAACGAGCAGTACTTC.

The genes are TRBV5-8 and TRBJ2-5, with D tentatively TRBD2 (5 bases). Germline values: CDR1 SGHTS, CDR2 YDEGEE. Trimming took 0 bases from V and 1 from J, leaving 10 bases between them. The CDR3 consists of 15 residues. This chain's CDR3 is CASSLGRVRQETQYF. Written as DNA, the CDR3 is TGTGCCAGCAGCTTGGGGCGGGTTCGCCAAGAGACCCAGTACTTC.

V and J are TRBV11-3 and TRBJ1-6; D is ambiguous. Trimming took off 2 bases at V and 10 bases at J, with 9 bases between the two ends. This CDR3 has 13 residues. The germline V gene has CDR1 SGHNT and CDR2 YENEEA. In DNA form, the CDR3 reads TGTGCCAGCAGCTTAATCGAGCGCTCACCCCTCCACTTT. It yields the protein CASSLIERSPLHF.

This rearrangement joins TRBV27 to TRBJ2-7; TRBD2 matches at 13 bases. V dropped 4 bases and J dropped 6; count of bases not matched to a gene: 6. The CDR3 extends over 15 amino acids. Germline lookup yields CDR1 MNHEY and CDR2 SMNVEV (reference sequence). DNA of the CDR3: TGTGCCAGCAGTTCCGGGACTAGCGGGAACAGCGAGCAGTACTTC. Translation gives CASSSGTSGNSEQYF.

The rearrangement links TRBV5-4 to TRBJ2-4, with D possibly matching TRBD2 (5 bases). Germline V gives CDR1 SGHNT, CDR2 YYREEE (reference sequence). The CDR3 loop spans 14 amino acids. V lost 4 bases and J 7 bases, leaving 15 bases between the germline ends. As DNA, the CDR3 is TGTGCCAGCAGCCCGTCATCCGGGGTGAACATTCAGTACTTC. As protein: CASSPSSGVNIQYF.

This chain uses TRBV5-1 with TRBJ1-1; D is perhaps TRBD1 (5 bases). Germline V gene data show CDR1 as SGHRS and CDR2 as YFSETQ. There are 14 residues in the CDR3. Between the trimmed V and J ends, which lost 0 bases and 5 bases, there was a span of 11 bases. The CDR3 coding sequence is TGCGCCAGCAGCTTGGTGCAGGGCAGGACTGAAGCTTTCTTT. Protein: CASSLVQGRTEAFF.

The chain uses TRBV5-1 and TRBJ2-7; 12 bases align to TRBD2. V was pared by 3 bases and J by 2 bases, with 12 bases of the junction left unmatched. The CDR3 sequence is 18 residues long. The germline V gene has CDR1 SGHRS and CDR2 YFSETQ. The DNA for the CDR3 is TGCGCCAGCAGCTCGGGCCTAGCGGGAGGGCCTAGAACCTACGAGCAGTACTTC. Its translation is CASSSGLAGGPRTYEQYF.

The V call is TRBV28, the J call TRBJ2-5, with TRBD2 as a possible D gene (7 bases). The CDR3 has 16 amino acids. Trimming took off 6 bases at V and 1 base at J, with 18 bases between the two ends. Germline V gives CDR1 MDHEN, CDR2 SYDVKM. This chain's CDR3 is CASSPGAGAIQETQYF. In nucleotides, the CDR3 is TGTGCCAGCAGCCCAGGGGCGGGAGCAATCCAAGAGACCCAGTACTTC.

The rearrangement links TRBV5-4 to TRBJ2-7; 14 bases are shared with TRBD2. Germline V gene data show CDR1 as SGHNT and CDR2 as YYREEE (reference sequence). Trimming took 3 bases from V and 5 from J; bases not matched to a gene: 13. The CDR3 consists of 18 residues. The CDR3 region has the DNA TGTGCCAGCAGCTCTGGAACGGGACTAGCGGGAGTAACCCACGAGCAGTACTTC. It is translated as CASSSGTGLAGVTHEQYF.

DNA of the CDR3: TGTGCCGGAACGGGGGGCGGGGAGACCCAGTACTTC. It codes for CAGTGGGETQYF. The chain couples TRBV30 to TRBJ2-5; D is possibly TRBD2 (7 bases). The length of the CDR3 is 12 residues. The V end was cut by 8 bases, the J end by 5 bases, with 15 bases between. Germline V gene data show CDR1 as GTSNPN and CDR2 as SVGIG (reference sequence).

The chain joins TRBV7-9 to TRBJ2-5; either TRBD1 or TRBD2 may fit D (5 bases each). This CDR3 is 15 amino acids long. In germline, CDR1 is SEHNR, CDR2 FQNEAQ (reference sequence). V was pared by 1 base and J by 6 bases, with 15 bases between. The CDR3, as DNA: TGTGCCAGCAGCTTAGATCGGGACCGGGCCAAGACCCAGTACTTC. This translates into CASSLDRDRAKTQYF.

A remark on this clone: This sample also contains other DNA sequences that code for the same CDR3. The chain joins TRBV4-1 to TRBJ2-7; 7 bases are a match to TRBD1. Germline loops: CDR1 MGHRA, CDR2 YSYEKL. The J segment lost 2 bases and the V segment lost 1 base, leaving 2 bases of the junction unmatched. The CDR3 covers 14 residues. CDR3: CASSQVGQTYEQYF. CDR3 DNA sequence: TGCGCCAGCAGCCAAGTGGGACAGACCTACGAGCAGTACTTC.

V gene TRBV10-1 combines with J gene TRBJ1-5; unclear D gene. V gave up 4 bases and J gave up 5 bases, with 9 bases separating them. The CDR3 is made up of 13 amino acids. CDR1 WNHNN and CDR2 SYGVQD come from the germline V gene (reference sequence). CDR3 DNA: TGCGCCAGCAGTGTAGGTTGGGATCAGCCCCAGCATTTT. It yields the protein CASSVGWDQPQHF.

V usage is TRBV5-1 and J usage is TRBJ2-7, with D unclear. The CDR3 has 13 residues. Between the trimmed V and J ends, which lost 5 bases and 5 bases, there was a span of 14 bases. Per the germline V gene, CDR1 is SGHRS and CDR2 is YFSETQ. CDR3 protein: CASSSGPPHEQYF. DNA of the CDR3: TGCGCCAGCAGTTCCGGCCCCCCCCACGAGCAGTACTTC.

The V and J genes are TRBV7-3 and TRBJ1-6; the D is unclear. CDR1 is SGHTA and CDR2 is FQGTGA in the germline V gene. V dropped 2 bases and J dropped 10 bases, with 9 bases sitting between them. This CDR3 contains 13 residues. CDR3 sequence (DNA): TGTGCCAGCAGCTTAGAAAGGGAATCACCCCTCCACTTT. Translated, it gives CASSLERESPLHF. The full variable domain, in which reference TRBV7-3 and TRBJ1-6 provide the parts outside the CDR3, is GAGVSQTPSNKVTEKGKYVELRCDPISGHTALYWYRQSLGQGPEFLIYFQGTGAADDSGLPNDRFFAVRPEGSVSTLKIQRTERGDSAVYLCASSLERESPLHFGNGTRLTVT.

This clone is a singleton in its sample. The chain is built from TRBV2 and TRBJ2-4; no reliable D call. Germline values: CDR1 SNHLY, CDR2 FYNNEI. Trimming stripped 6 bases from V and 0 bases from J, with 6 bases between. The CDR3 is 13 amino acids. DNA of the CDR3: TGTGCCAGCAGCTTTCAAGCCAAAAACATTCAGTACTTC. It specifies CASSFQAKNIQYF.

CDR3 protein: CASSRTGTPGELFF. The CDR3, as DNA: TGTGCCAGCAGCCGTACAGGTACCCCCGGGGAGCTGTTTTTT. The chain couples TRBV9 to TRBJ2-2; D is possibly TRBD1 (5 bases). The CDR3 length is 14 residues. V lost 4 bases, J lost 6 bases, and 13 bases lay in between. Germline V gene lookup returns CDR1 SGDLS and CDR2 YYNGEE.

CDR3 sequence: CASSYSVGGTSYEQYF. CDR3 DNA sequence: TGTGCCAGCAGCTACTCGGTAGGGGGGACTTCCTACGAGCAGTACTTC. The genes are TRBV7-6 and TRBJ2-7; either TRBD1 or TRBD2 may fit D (6 bases each). V was shortened by 4 bases and J by 1 base, with 17 bases between the two germline ends. Germline CDR1 is SGHVS and CDR2 is FNYEAQ. The CDR3 contains 16 residues.

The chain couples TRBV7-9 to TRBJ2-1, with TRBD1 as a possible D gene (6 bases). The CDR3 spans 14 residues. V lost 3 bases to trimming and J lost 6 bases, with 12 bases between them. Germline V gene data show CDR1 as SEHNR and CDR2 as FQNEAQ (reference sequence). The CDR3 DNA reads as TGTGCCAGCAGCTTTAGGACAGACCCCAATGAGCAGTTCTTC. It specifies CASSFRTDPNEQFF.